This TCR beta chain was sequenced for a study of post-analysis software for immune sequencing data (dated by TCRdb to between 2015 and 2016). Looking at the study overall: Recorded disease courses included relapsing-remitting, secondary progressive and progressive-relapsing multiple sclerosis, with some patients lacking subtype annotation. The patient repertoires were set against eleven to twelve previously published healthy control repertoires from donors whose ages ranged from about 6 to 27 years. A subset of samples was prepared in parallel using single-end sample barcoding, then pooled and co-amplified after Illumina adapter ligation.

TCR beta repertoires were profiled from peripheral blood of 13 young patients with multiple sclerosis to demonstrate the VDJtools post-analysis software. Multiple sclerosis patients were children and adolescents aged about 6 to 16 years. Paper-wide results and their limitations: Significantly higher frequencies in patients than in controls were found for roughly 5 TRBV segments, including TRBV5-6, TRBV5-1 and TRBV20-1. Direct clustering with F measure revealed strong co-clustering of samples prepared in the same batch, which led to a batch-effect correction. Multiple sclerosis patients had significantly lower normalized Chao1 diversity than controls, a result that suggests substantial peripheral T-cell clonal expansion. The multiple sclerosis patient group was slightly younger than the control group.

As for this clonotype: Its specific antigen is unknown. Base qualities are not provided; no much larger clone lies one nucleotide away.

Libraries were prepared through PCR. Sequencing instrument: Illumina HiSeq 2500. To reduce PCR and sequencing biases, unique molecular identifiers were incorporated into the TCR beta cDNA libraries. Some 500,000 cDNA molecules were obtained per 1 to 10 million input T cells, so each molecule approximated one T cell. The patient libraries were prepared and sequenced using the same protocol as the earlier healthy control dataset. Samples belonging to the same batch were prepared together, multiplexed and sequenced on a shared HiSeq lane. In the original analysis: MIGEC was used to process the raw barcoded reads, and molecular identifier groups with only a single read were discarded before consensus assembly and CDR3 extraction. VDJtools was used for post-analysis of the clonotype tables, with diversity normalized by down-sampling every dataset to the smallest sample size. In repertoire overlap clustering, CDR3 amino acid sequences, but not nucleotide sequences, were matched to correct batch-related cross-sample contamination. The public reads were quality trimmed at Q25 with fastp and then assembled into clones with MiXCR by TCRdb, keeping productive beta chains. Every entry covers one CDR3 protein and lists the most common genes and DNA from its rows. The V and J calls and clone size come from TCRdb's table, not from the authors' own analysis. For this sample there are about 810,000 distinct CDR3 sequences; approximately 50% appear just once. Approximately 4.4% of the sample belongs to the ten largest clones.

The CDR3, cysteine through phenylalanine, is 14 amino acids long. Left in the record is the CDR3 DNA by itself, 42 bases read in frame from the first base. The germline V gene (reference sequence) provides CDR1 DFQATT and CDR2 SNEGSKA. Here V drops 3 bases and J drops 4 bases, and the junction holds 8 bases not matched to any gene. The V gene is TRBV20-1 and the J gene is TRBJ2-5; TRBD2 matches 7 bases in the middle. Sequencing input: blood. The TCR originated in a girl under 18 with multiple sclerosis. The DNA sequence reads TGCAGTGCTAGGTTGGCGGGAGTAAGAGAGACCCAGTACTTC. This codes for CSARLAGVRETQYF.